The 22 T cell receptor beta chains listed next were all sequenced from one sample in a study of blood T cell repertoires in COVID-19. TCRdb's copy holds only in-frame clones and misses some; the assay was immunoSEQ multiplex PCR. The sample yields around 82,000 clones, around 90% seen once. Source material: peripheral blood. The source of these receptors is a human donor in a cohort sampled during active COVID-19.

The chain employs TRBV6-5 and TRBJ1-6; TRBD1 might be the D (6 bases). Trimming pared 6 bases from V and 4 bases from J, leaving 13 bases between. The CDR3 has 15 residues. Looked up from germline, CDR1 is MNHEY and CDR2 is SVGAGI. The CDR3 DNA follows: TGTGCCAGCAGGGACAGTAGTGGGTATAATTCACCCCTCCACTTT. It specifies CASRDSSGYNSPLHF.

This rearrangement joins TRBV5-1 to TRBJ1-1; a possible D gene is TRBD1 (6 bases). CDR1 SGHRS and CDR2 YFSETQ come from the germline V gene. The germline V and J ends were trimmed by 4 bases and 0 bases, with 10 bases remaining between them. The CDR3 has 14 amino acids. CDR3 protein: CASSARQVNTEAFF. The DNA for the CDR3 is TGCGCCAGCAGCGCCCGACAGGTGAACACTGAAGCTTTCTTT.

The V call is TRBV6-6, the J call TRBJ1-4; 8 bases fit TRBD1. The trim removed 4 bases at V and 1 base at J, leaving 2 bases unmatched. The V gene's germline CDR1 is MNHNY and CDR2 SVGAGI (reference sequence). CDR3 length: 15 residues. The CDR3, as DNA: TGTGCCAGCAGTTTCGGACAGGGAACTAATGAAAAACTGTTTTTT. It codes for CASSFGQGTNEKLFF.

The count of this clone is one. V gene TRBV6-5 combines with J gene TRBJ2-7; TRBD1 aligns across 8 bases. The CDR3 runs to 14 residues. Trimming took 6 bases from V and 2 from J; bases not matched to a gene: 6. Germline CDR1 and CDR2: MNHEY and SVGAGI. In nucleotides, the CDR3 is TGTGCCAGCAGAATCCGGACAGGGACCTACGAGCAGTACTTC. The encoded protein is CASRIRTGTYEQYF.

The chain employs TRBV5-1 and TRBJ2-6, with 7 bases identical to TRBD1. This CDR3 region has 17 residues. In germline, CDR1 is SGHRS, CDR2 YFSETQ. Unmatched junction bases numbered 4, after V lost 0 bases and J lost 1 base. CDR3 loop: CASSLVGQSSGANVLTF. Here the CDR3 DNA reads TGCGCCAGCAGCTTGGTGGGACAGTCTTCTGGGGCCAACGTCCTGACTTTC.

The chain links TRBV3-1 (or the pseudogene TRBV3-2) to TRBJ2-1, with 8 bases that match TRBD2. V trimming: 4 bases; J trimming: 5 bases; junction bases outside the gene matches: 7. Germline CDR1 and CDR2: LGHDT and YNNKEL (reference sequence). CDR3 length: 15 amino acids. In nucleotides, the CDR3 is TGTGCCAGCAGCCGACGGACTAGCACCGACAATGAGCAGTTCTTC. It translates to CASSRRTSTDNEQFF.

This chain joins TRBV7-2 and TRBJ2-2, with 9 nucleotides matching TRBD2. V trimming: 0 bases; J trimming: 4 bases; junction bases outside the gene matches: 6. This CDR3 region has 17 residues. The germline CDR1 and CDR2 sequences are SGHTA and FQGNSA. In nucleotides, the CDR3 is TGTGCCAGCAGCTTAGCGCGGGCTAGCGGGGTCACCGGGGAGCTGTTTTTT. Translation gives CASSLARASGVTGELFF.

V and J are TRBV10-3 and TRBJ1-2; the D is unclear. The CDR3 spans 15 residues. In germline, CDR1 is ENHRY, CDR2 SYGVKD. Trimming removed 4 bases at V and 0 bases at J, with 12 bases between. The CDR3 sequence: CAISGSVPSNYGYTF. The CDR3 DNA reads TGTGCCATCAGTGGATCGGTGCCCTCTAACTATGGCTACACCTTC.

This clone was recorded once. In nucleotides, the CDR3 is TGTGCCAGCAGCTTAGGGGGGGGGACCTACGAGCAGTACTTC. This sequence encodes CASSLGGGTYEQYF. V and J are TRBV7-2 and TRBJ2-7; 7 bases agree with TRBD2. The CDR3 covers 14 residues. Losses at the gene ends were 1 base for V and 2 bases for J; bases not matched to a gene: 2. The V gene's germline CDR1 is SGHTA and CDR2 FQGNSA.

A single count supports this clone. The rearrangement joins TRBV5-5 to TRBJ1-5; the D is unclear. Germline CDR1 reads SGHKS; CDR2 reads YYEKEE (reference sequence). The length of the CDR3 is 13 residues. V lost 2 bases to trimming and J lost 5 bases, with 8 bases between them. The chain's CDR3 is CASSLSGDQPQHF. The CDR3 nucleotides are TGTGCCAGCAGCTTATCCGGGGATCAGCCCCAGCATTTT.

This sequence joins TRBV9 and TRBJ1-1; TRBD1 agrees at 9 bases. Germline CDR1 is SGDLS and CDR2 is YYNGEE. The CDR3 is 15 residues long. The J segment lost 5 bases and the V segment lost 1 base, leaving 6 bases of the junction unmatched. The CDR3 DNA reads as TGTGCCAGCAGCGTAAGTACCGGGACAGGGACTGAAGCTTTCTTT. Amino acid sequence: CASSVSTGTGTEAFF.

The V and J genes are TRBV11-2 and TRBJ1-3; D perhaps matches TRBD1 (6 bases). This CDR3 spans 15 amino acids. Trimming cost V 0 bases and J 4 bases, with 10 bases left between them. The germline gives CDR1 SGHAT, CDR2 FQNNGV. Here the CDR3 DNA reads TGTGCCAGCAGCTTAGAACAGGGAAGAGGAAACACCATATATTTT. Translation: CASSLEQGRGNTIYF.

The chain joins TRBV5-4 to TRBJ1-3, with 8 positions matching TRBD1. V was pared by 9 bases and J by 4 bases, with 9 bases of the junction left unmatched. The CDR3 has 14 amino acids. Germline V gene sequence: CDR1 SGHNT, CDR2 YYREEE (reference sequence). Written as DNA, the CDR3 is TGTGCCATCTCTCAGGGGGCGGTCGGAAACACCATATATTTT. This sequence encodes CAISQGAVGNTIYF.

CDR3 in DNA: TGTGCCAGCAGCTTAGGGGGACAGGGAGCAAGGGGCTACACCTTC. Encoded protein: CASSLGGQGARGYTF. This rearrangement joins TRBV7-2 to TRBJ1-2, with TRBD1 matching 9 bases. Looked up from germline, CDR1 is SGHTA and CDR2 is FQGNSA. Trimming removed 1 base from V and 8 bases from J; junction bases left unmatched: 8. This CDR3 has 15 amino acids. The variable domain in full, completed from reference TRBV7-2 and TRBJ1-2, reads GAGVSQSPSNKVTEKGKDVELRCDPISGHTALYWYRQSLGQGLEFLIYFQGNSAPDKSGLPSDRFSAERTGGSVSTLTIQRTQQEDSAVYLCASSLGGQGARGYTFGSGTRLTVV.

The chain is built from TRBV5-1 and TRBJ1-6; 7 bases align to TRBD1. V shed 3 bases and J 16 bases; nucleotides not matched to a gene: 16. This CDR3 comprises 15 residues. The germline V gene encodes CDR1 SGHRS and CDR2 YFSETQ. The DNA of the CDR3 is TGCGCCAGCAGCTCGACGACAGGGAAAGTGGAAGGGCTCCACTTT. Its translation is CASSSTTGKVEGLHF.

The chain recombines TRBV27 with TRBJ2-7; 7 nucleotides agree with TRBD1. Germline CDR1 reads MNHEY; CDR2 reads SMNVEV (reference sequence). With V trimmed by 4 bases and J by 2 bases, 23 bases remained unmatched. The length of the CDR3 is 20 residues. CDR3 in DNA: TGTGCCAGCAGTTCCGCCTTAACCGAGACAGGGCGAATTTCCACCTACGAGCAGTACTTC. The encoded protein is CASSSALTETGRISTYEQYF.

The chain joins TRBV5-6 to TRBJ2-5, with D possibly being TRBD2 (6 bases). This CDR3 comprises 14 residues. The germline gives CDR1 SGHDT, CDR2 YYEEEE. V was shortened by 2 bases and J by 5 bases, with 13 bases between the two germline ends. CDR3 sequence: CASSFGTLGETQYF. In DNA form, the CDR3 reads TGTGCCAGCAGCTTTGGGACTCTCGGGGAGACCCAGTACTTC. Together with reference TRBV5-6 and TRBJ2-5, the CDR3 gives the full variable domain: DAGVTQSPTHLIKTRGQQVTLRCSPKSGHDTVSWYQQALGQGPQFIFQYYEEEERQRGNFPDRFSGHQFPNYSSELNVNALLLGDSALYLCASSFGTLGETQYFGPGTRLLVL.

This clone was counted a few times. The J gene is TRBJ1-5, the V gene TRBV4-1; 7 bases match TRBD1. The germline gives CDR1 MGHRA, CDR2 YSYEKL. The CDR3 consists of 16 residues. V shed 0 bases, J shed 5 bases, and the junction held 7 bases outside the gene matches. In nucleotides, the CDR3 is TGCGCCAGCAGCCAAGATCCAACAGGGGTTTATCAGCCCCAGCATTTT. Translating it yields CASSQDPTGVYQPQHF.

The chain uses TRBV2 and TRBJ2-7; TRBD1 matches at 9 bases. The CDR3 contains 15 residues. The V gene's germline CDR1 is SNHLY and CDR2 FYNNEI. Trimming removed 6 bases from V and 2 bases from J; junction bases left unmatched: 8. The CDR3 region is CASRLGQGSAYEQYF. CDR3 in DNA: TGTGCCAGCAGATTGGGACAGGGCAGCGCCTACGAGCAGTACTTC. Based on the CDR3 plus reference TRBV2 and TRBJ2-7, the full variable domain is EPEVTQTPSHQVTQMGQEVILRCVPISNHLYFYWYRQILGQKVEFLVSFYNNEISEKSEIFDDQFSVERPDGSNFTLKIRSTKLEDSAMYFCASRLGQGSAYEQYFGPGTRLTVT.

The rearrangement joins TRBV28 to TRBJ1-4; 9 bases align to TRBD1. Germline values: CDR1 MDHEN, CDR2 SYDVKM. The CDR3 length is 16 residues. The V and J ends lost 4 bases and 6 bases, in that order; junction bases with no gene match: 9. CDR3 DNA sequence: TGTGCCAGCAGTTCAGTCAGCCGGGACAGGGATGAAAAACTGTTTTTT. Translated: CASSSVSRDRDEKLFF. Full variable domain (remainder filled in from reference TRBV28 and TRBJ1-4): DVKVTQSSRYLVKRTGEKVFLECVQDMDHENMFWYRQDPGLGLRLIYFSYDVKMKEKGDIPEGYSVSREKKERFSLILESASTNQTSMYLCASSSVSRDRDEKLFFGSGTQLSVL.

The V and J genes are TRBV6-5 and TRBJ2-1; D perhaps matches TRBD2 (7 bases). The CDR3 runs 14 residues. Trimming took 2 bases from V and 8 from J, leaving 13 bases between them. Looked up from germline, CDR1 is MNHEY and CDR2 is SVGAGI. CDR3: CASSYGGGWDEQFF. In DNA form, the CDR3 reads TGTGCCAGCAGTTACGGGGGGGGCTGGGATGAGCAGTTCTTC.

The CDR3 DNA is TGTGCCAGTTCGGGAGGGGTTATGAACACTGAAGCTTTCTTT. Encoded protein: CASSGGVMNTEAFF. The chain combines TRBV28 with TRBJ1-1, with D tentatively TRBD1 (5 bases). The length of the CDR3 is 14 residues. The V end was cut by 9 bases, the J end by 0 bases, with 14 bases between. The germline CDR1 and CDR2 sequences are MDHEN and SYDVKM.